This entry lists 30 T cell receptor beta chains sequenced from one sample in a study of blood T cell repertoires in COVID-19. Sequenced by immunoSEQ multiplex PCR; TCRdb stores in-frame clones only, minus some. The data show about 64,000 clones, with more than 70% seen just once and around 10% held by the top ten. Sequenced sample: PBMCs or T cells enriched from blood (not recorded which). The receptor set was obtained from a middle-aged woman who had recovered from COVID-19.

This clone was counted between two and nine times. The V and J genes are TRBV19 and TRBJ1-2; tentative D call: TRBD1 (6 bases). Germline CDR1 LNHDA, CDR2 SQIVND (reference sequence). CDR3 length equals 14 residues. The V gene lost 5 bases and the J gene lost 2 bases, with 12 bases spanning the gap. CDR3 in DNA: TGTGCCAGTAGTCGAACCAGGGGCAACTATGGCTACACCTTC. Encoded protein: CASSRTRGNYGYTF. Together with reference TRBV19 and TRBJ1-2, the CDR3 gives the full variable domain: DGGITQSPKYLFRKEGQNVTLSCEQNLNHDAMYWYRQDPGQGLRLIYYSQIVNDFQKGDIAEGYSVSREKKESFPLTVTSAQKNPTAFYLCASSRTRGNYGYTFGSGTRLTVV.

The CDR3 DNA reads as TGTGCCAGCAGCTCGGGATATTTGCAAGAGACCCAGTACTTC. It yields the protein CASSSGYLQETQYF. This sequence joins TRBV5-5 and TRBJ2-5; D possibly corresponds to TRBD2 (5 bases). The CDR3 runs to 14 residues. Trimming took 3 bases from V and 2 from J, leaving 11 bases between them. Germline V gene sequence: CDR1 SGHKS, CDR2 YYEKEE (reference sequence).

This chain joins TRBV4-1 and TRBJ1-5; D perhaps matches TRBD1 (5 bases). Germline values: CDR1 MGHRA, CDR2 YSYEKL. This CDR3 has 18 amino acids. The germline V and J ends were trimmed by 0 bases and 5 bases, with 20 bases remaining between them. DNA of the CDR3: TGCGCCAGCAGCCAAGATCTTCCGGTAAGGTTGGGGCATCAGCCCCAGCATTTT. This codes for CASSQDLPVRLGHQPQHF.

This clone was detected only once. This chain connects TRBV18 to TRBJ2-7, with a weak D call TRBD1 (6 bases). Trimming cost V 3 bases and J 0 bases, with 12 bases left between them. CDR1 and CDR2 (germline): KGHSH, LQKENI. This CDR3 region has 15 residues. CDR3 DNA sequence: TGTGCCAGCTCACCCGGGACATCGAGCTCCTACGAGCAGTACTTC. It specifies CASSPGTSSSYEQYF. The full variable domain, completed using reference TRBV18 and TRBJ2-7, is NAGVMQNPRHLVRRRGQEARLRCSPMKGHSHVYWYRQLPEEGLKFMVYLQKENIIDESGMPKERFSAEFPKEGPSILRIQQVVRGDSAAYFCASSPGTSSSYEQYFGPGTRLTVT.

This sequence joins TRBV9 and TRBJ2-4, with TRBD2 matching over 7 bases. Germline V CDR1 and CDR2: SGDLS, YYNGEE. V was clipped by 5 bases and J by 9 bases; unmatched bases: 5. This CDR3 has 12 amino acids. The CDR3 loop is CASSAPGGIQYF. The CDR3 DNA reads TGTGCCAGCAGTGCACCGGGGGGCATTCAGTACTTC.

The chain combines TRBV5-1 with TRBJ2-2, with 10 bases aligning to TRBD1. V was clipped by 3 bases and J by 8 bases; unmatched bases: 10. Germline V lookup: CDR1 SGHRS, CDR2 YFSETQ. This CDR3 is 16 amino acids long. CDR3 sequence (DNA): TGCGCCAGCAGCTCCTCCGGGACAGGGGCCGTTGGGGAGCTGTTTTTT. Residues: CASSSSGTGAVGELFF.

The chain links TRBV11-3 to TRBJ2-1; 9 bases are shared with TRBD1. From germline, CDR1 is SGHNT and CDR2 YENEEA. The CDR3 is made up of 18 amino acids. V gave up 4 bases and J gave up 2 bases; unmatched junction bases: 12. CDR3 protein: CASSSRGRDRAAYNEQFF. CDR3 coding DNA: TGTGCCAGCAGCTCAAGAGGGAGGGACAGGGCGGCCTACAATGAGCAGTTCTTC.

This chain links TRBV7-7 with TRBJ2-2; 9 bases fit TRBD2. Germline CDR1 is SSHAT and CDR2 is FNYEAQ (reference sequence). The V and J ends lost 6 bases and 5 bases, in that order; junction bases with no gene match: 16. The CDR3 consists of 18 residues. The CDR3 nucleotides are TGTGCCAGCAGTTTTACTAGCGGGTCTCCTCTCGGGACCGGGGAGCTGTTTTTT. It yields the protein CASSFTSGSPLGTGELFF.

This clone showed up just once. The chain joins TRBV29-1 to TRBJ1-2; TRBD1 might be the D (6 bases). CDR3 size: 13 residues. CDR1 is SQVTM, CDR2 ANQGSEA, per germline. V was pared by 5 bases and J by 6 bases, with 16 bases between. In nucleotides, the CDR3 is TGCAGCGTTCGCCATATGGACAGTAATGGCTACACCTTC. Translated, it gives CSVRHMDSNGYTF.

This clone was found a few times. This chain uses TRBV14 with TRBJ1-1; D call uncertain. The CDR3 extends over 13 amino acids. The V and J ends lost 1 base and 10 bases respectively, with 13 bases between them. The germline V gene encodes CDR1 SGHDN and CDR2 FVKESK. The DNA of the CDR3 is TGTGCCAGCAGCCAAGTTGCGGGTAGTTTAGCTTTCTTT. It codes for CASSQVAGSLAFF.

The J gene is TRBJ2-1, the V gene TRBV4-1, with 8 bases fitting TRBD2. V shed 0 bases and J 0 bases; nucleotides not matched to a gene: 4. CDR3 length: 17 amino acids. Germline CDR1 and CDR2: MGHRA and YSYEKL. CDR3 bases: TGCGCCAGCAGCCAAGATCAGCGGGGGCACTCCTACAATGAGCAGTTCTTC. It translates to CASSQDQRGHSYNEQFF.

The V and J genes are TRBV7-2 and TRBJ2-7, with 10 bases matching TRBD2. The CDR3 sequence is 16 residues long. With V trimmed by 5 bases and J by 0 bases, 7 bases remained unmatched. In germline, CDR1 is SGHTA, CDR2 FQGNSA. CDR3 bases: TGTGCCAGCAGCGTTACTAGCGGGGCTAGCTCCTACGAGCAGTACTTC. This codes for CASSVTSGASSYEQYF.

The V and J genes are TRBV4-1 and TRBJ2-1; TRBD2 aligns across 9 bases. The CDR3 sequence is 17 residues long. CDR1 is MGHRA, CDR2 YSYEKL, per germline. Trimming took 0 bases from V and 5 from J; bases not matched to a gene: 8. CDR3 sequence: CASSQDGGGLANNEQFF. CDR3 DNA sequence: TGCGCCAGCAGCCAAGATGGGGGGGGACTAGCAAACAATGAGCAGTTCTTC.

The CDR3 region has the DNA TGTGCCAGCAGCTTGGGCGGAGCGAACACCGGGGAGCTGTTTTTT. It translates to CASSLGGANTGELFF. This rearrangement joins TRBV5-4 to TRBJ2-2; D not certain. V was trimmed by 0 bases and J by 0 bases, leaving 6 bases between them. From germline, CDR1 is SGHNT and CDR2 YYREEE (reference sequence). This CDR3 has 15 residues.

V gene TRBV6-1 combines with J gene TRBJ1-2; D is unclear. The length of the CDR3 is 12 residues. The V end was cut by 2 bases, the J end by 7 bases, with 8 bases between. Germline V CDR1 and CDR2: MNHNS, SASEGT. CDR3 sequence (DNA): TGTGCCAGCAGTGAACAGGAGGGTGGCTACACCTTC. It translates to CASSEQEGGYTF.

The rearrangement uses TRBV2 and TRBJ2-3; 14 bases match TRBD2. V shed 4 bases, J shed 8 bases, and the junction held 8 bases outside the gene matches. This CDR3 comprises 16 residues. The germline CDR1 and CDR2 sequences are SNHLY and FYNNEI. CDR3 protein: CASSVGTSGGRGTQYF. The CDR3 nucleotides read TGTGCCAGCAGTGTAGGGACTAGCGGGGGCAGGGGTACGCAGTATTTT.

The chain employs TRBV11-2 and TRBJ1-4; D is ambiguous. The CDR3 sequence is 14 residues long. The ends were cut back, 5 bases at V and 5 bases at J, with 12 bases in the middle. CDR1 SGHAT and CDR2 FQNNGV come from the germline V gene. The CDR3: CASSPAQKNEKLFF. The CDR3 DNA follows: TGTGCCAGCAGCCCGGCACAGAAAAATGAAAAACTGTTTTTT.

The CDR3 sequence is CASRSGTSLFTQYF. CDR3 coding DNA: TGTGCCAGCAGATCCGGGACTAGCTTATTTACGCAGTATTTT. The V call is TRBV13, the J call TRBJ2-3; TRBD2 matches 9 bases. V was pared by 6 bases and J by 8 bases, with 9 bases of the junction left unmatched. The germline V gene has CDR1 PRHDT and CDR2 FYEKMQ (reference sequence). The CDR3 loop spans 14 amino acids.

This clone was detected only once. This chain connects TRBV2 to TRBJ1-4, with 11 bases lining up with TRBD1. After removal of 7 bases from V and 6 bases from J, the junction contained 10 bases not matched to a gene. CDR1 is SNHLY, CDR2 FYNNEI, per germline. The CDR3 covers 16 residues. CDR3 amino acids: CASIGAGGQGDEKLFF. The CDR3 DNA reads TGTGCCAGCATCGGGGCTGGGGGACAGGGGGATGAAAAACTGTTTTTT. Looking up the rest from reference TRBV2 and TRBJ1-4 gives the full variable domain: EPEVTQTPSHQVTQMGQEVILRCVPISNHLYFYWYRQILGQKVEFLVSFYNNEISEKSEIFDDQFSVERPDGSNFTLKIRSTKLEDSAMYFCASIGAGGQGDEKLFFGSGTQLSVL.

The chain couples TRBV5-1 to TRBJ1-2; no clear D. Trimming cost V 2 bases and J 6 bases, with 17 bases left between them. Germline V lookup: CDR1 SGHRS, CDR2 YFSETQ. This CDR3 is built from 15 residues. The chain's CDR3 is CASSLAHGNINGYTF. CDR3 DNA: TGCGCCAGCAGCTTAGCTCACGGGAATATTAATGGCTACACCTTC.

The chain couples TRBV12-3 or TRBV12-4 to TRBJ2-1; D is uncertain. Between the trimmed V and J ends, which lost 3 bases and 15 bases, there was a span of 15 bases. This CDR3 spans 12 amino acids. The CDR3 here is CASSLNEVKRFF. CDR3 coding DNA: TGTGCCAGCAGTTTGAACGAGGTAAAACGGTTCTTC.

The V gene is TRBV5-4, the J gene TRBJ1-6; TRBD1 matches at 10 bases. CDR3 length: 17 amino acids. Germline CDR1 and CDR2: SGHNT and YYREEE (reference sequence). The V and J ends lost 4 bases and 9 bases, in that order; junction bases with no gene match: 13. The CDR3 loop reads CASSLGLPGQGSSPLHF. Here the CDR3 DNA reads TGTGCCAGCAGCCTGGGGCTACCGGGACAGGGGAGTTCACCCCTCCACTTT. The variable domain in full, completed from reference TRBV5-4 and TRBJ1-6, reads ETGVTQSPTHLIKTRGQQVTLRCSSQSGHNTVSWYQQALGQGPQFIFQYYREEENGRGNFPPRFSGLQFPNYSSELNVNALELDDSALYLCASSLGLPGQGSSPLHFGNGTRLTVT.

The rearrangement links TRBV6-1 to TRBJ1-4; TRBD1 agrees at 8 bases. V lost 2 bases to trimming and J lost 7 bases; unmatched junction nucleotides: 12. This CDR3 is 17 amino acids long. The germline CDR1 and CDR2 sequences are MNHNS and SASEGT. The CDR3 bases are TGTGCCAGCAGTGAAAAACGGACAGGGACAAACGGTGAAAAACTGTTTTTT. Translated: CASSEKRTGTNGEKLFF.

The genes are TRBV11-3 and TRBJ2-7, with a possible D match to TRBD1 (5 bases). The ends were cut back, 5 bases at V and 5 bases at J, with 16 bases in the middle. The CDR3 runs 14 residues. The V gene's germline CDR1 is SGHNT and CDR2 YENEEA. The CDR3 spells CASSLKTVKDEQYF. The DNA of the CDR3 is TGTGCCAGCAGCCTGAAGACAGTTAAGGACGAGCAGTACTTC.

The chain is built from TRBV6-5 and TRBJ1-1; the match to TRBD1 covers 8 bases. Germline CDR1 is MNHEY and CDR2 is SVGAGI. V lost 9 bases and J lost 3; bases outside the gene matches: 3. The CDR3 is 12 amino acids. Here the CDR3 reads CASNRGDTEAFF. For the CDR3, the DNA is TGTGCCAGTAACAGGGGGGACACTGAAGCTTTCTTT.

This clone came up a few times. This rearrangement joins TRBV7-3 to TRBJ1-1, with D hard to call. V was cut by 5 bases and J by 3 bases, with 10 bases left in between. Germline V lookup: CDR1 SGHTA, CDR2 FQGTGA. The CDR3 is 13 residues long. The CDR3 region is CASSQEGDTEAFF. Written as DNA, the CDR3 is TGTGCCAGCAGCCAAGAGGGCGACACTGAAGCTTTCTTT.

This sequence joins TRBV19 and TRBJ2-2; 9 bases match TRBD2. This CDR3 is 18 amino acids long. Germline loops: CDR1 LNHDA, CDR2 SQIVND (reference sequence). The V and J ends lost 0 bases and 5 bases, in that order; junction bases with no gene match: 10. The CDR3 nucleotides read TGTGCCAGTAGTATAGATCTAGCGGGGACTCTTGGGACCGGGGAGCTGTTTTTT. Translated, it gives CASSIDLAGTLGTGELFF. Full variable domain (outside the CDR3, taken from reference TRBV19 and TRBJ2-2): DGGITQSPKYLFRKEGQNVTLSCEQNLNHDAMYWYRQDPGQGLRLIYYSQIVNDFQKGDIAEGYSVSREKKESFPLTVTSAQKNPTAFYLCASSIDLAGTLGTGELFFGEGSRLTVL.

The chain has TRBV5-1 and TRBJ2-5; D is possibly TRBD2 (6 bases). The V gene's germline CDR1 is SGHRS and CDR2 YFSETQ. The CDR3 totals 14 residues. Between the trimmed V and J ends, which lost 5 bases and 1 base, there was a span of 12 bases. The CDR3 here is CASRPTSIQETQYF. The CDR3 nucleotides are TGCGCCAGCAGACCGACTAGTATCCAAGAGACCCAGTACTTC.

This CDR3 is CATKRGGPGELFF. The CDR3 coding sequence is TGTGCCACCAAACGGGGGGGCCCCGGGGAGCTGTTTTTT. The chain links TRBV15 to TRBJ2-2; 8 positions agree with TRBD2. This CDR3 is 13 amino acids long. Trimming cost V 7 bases and J 6 bases; bases outside gene matches: 4. Per germline, CDR1 LNHNV and CDR2 YYDKDF (reference sequence).

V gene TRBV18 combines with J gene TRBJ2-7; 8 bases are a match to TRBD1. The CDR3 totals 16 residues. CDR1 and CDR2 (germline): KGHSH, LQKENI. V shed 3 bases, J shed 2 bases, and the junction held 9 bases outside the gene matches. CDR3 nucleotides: TGTGCCAGCTCACCGTCCTGGTCAGGGGGCACCTACGAGCAGTACTTC. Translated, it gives CASSPSWSGGTYEQYF.